The 2 T cell receptor beta chains below come from one sample, sequenced in a study of CD8 T cells in Susac syndrome. With random hexamers, 0.5 to 1 ug RNA was reverse transcribed. One entry per CDR3 protein, called by TCRdb with MiXCR from the immunoSEQ multiplex PCR reads. The sample holds 95,000 to 150,000 distinct CDR3 sequences, 80% to 95% seen once. Sequencing input: CD8+ T cells from PBMCs. The receptors were sampled from a human donor with multiple sclerosis.

The genes are TRBV4-1 and TRBJ2-5, with 7 bases fitting TRBD1. J gave up 5 bases and V 0 bases, and 12 bases lay outside the gene matches. Germline lookup yields CDR1 MGHRA and CDR2 YSYEKL. The CDR3 extends over 17 amino acids. The CDR3 DNA is TGCGCCAGCAGCCAAGAACGGTCCCTGGGCAGGGGGGAGACCCAGTACTTC. This codes for CASSQERSLGRGETQYF.

The chain uses TRBV29-1 and TRBJ2-1; possibly TRBD2 for D (6 bases). Between the trimmed V and J ends, which lost 4 bases and 0 bases, there was a span of 13 bases. The CDR3 has 15 residues. In germline, CDR1 is SQVTM, CDR2 ANQGSEA. The CDR3 coding sequence is TGCAGCGTTGTTGGGGGGAGGAGCTCCTACAATGAGCAGTTCTTC. It specifies CSVVGGRSSYNEQFF.